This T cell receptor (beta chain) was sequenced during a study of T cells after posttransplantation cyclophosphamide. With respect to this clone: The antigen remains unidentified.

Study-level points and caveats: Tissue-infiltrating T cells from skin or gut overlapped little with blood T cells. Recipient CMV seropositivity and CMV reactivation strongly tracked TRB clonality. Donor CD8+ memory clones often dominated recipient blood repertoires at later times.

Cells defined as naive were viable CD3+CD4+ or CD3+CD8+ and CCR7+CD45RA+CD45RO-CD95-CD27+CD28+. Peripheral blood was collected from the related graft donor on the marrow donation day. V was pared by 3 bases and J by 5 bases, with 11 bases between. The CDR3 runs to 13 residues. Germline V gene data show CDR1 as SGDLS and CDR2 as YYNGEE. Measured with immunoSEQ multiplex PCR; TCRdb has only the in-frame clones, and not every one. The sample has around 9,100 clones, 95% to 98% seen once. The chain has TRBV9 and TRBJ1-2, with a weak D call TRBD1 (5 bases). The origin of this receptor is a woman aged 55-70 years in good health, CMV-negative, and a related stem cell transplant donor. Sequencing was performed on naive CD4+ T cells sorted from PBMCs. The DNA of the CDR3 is TGTGCCAGCAGCGGGGGACTTCTTTATGGCTACACCTTC. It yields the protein CASSGGLLYGYTF.